A single sample is the source of the 3 T cell receptor beta chains below, sequenced in a study of blood T cell repertoires in COVID-19. The method was immunoSEQ multiplex PCR; TCRdb's version includes in-frame clones alone and lacks a portion of them. The repertoire holds approximately 150,000 clones, with approximately 90% as singletons. Sample: peripheral blood. The origin of the receptors is a man between 45 and 60 years old with active or convalescent COVID-19.

In DNA form, the CDR3 reads TGTGCCATCATGCGGGACAGGGAAGAGACCCAGTACTTC. It is translated as CAIMRDREETQYF. This sequence joins TRBV10-3 and TRBJ2-5, with 9 positions matching TRBD1. Germline V CDR1 and CDR2: ENHRY, SYGVKD. V lost 7 bases and J lost 3; bases outside the gene matches: 3. CDR3 length: 13 amino acids.

Comments on this clone: At one boundary the junction diverges from the germline segment, which might be a read error. This sequence joins TRBV15 and TRBJ2-3; 9 nucleotides line up with TRBD1. The CDR3 is made up of 14 amino acids. Germline V gene data show CDR1 as LNHNV and CDR2 as YYDKDF (reference sequence). The CDR3 DNA reads as TGTGCCACCAGCAGGGACAGGGGTTCAGATACGCGGTATTTT. This gives the protein CATSRDRGSDTRYF. Complete variable domain (other parts from reference TRBV15 and TRBJ2-3): DAMVIQNPRYQVTQFGKPVTLSCSQTLNHNVMYWYQQKSSQAPKLLFHYYDKDFNNEADTPDNFQSRRPNTSFCFLDIRSPGLGDTAMYLCATSRDRGSDTRYFGPGTRLTVL.

The CDR3 sequence is CASSLPGQRTNEQFF. DNA for the CDR3: TGTGCCAGCTCATTGCCGGGACAGAGGACCAATGAGCAGTTCTTC. The genes are TRBV18 and TRBJ2-1; 7 bases agree with TRBD1. The CDR3 is 15 residues long. Germline lookup yields CDR1 KGHSH and CDR2 LQKENI. V lost 5 bases and J lost 6; bases outside the gene matches: 10.